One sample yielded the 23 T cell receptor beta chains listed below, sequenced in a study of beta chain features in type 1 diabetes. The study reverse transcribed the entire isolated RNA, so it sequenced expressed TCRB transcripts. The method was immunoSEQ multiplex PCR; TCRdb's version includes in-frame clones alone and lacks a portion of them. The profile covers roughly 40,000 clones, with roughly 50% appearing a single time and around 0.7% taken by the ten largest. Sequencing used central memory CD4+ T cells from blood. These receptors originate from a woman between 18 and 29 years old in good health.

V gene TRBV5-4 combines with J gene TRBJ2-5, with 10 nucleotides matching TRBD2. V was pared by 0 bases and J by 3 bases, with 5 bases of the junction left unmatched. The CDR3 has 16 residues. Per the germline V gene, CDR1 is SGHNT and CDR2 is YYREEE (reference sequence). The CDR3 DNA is TGTGCCAGCAGCTTGGCAGCGGGGGGGCCGGAAGAGACCCAGTACTTC. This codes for CASSLAAGGPEETQYF.

The CDR3 nucleotides read TGCGCCAGCAGCATTAACGGACAGGGCTGGGACAATGAGCAGTTCTTC. Its translation is CASSINGQGWDNEQFF. The chain combines TRBV5-1 with TRBJ2-1; TRBD1 aligns across 8 bases. Trimming removed 4 bases from V and 5 bases from J; junction bases left unmatched: 11. This CDR3 spans 16 amino acids. In germline, CDR1 is SGHRS, CDR2 YFSETQ.

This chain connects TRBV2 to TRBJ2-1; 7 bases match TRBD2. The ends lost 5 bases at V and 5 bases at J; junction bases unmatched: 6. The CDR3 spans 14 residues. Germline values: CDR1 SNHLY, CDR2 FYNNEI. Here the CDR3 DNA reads TGTGCCAGCAGTCGGACTAGTGGGGACAATGAGCAGTTCTTC. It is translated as CASSRTSGDNEQFF.

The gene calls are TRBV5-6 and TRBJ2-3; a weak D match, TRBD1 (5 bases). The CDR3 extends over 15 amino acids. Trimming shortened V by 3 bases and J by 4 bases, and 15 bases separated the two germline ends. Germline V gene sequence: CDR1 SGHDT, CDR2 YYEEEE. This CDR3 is CASSSTGFSADTQYF. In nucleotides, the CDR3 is TGTGCCAGCAGCTCCACAGGCTTCAGCGCAGATACGCAGTATTTT.

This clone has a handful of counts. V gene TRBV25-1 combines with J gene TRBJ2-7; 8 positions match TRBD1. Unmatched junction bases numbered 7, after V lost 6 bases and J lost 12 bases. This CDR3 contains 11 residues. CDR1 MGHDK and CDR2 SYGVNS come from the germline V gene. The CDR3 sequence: CASRYSGGLYF. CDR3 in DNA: TGTGCCAGCAGGTACTCAGGGGGCCTGTACTTC.

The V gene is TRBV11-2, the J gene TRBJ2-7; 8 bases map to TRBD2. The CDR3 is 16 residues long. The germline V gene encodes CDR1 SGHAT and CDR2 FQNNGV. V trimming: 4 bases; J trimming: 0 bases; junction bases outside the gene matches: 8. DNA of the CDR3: TGTGCCAGCAGCTCGGCGGGCGGGGGGACCTCCTACGAGCAGTACTTC. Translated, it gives CASSSAGGGTSYEQYF.

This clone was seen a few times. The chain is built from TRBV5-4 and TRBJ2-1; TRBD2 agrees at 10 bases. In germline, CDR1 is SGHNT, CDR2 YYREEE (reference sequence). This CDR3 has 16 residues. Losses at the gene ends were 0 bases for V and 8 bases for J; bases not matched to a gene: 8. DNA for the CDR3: TGTGCCAGCAGCTTGGCCGTAGCGGGGGGCACGGATGAGCAGTTCTTC. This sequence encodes CASSLAVAGGTDEQFF.

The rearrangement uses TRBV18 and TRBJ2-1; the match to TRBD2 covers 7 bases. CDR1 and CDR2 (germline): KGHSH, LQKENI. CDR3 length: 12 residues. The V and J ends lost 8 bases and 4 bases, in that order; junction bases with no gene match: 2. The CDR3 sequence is CASGRAYNEQFF. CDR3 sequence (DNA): TGTGCCAGCGGGAGGGCTTACAATGAGCAGTTCTTC.

CDR3: CASRSGGSDNEQFF. CDR3 DNA: TGCGCCAGTCGGTCAGGGGGCTCGGACAATGAGCAGTTCTTC. This chain connects TRBV10-1 to TRBJ2-1, with 8 positions matching TRBD1. This CDR3 is 14 amino acids long. Per germline, CDR1 WNHNN and CDR2 SYGVQD (reference sequence). With 9 bases clipped from V and 5 bases from J, the junction kept 9 bases outside the gene matches.

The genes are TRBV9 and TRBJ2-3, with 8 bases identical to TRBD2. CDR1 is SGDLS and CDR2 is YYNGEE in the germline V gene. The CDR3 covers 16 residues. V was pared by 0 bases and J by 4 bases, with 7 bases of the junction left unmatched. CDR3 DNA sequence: TGTGCCAGCAGCGTAGGGGCCAGCGGGAGTGCAGATACGCAGTATTTT. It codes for CASSVGASGSADTQYF.

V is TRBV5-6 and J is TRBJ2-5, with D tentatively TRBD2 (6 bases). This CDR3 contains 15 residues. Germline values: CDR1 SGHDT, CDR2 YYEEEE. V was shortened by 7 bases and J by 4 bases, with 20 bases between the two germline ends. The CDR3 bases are TGTGCCAGCTCCAATTGGGGCGGGATGGGAGAGACCCAGTACTTC. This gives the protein CASSNWGGMGETQYF.

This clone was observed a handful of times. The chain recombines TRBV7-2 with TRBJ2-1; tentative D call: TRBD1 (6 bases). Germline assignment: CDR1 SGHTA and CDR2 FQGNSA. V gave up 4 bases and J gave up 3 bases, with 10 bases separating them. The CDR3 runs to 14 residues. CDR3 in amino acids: CASSSQGHYNEQFF. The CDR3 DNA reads TGTGCCAGCAGCTCACAGGGTCACTACAATGAGCAGTTCTTC.

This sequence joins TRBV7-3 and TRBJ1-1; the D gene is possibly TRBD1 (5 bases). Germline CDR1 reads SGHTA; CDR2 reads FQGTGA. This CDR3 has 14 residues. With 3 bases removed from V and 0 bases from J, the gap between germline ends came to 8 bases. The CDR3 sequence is CASSFAGMNTEAFF. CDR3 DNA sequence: TGTGCCAGCAGCTTCGCAGGGATGAACACTGAAGCTTTCTTT.

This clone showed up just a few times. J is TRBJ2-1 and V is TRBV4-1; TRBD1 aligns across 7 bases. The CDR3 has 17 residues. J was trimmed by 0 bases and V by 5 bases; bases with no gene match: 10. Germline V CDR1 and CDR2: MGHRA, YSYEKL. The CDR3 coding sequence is TGCGCCAGCAGCTCGAAGGCGGACAGGACCTCCTACAATGAGCAGTTCTTC. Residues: CASSSKADRTSYNEQFF.

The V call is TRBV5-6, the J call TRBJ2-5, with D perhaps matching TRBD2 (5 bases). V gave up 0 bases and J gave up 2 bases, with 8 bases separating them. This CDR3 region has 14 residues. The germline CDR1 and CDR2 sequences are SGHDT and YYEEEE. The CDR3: CASSLVWRQETQYF. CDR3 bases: TGTGCCAGCAGCTTGGTTTGGAGGCAAGAGACCCAGTACTTC.

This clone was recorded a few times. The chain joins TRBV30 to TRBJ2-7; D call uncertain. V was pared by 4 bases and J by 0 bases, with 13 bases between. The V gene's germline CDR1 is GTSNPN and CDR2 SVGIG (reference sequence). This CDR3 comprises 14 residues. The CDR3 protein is CAWTRPSSSYEQYF. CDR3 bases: TGTGCCTGGACGCGCCCTTCGAGCTCCTACGAGCAGTACTTC. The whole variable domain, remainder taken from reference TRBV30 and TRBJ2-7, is SQTIHQWPATLVQPVGSPLSLECTVEGTSNPNLYWYRQAAGRGLQLLFYSVGIGQISSEVPQNLSASRPQDRQFILSSKKLLLSDSGFYLCAWTRPSSSYEQYFGPGTRLTVT.

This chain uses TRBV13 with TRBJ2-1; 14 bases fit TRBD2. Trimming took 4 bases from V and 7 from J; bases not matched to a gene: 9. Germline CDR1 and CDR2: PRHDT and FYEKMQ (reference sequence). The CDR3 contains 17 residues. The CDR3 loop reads CASSSMTSGRVLNEQFF. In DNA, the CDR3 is TGTGCCAGCAGCTCTATGACTAGCGGGAGGGTTTTGAATGAGCAGTTCTTC.

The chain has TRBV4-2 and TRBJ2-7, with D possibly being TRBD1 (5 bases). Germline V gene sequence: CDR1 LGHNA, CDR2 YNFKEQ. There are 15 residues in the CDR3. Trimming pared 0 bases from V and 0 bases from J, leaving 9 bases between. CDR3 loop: CASSQDQGDSYEQYF. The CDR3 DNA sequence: TGTGCCAGCAGCCAAGATCAGGGCGACTCCTACGAGCAGTACTTC.

The DNA for the CDR3 is TGCGCCAGCAGCTTGGCAGGGGACGGCACAGATACGCAGTATTTT. Translating it yields CASSLAGDGTDTQYF. The V and J genes are TRBV5-1 and TRBJ2-3; possible D gene TRBD1, 6 bases. Germline loops: CDR1 SGHRS, CDR2 YFSETQ. Trimming took off 0 bases at V and 1 base at J, with 9 bases between the two ends. CDR3 length: 15 residues.

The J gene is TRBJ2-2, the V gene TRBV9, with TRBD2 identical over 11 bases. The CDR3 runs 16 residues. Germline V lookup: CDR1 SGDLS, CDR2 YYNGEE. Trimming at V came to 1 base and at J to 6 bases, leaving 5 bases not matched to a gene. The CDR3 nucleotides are TGTGCCAGCAGCGTATATAGCGGGAGGGCGGCCGGGGAGCTGTTTTTT. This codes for CASSVYSGRAAGELFF.

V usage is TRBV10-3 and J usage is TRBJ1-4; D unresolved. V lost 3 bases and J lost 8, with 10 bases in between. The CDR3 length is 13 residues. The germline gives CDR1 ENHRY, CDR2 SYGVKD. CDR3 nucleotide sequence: TGTGCCATCAGTGAACAGATTTCCGAAAAACTGTTTTTT. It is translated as CAISEQISEKLFF.

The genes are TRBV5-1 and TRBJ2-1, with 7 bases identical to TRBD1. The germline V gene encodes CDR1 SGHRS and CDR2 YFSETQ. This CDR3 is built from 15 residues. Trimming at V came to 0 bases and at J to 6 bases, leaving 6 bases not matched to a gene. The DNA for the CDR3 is TGCGCCAGCAGCTTGGAGGGAACAGGGGTCAATGAGCAGTTCTTC. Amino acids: CASSLEGTGVNEQFF. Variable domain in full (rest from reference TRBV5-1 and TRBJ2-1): KAGVTQTPRYLIKTRGQQVTLSCSPISGHRSVSWYQQTPGQGLQFLFEYFSETQRNKGNFPGRFSGRQFSNSRSEMNVSTLELGDSALYLCASSLEGTGVNEQFFGPGTRLTVL.

The CDR3 DNA sequence: TGCAGCGTTGCTACCGGGACAGCCTACACCGGGGAGCTGTTTTTT. This encodes CSVATGTAYTGELFF. This chain joins TRBV29-1 and TRBJ2-2; 7 positions agree with TRBD1. The CDR3 covers 15 residues. Per germline, CDR1 SQVTM and CDR2 ANQGSEA. The J segment lost 3 bases and the V segment lost 4 bases, leaving 8 bases of the junction unmatched.